The 7 T cell receptor beta chains reported below all come from one sample, sequenced in a study of T cells in Graves' hyperthyroidism and ophthalmopathy. RNA transcripts were the template for amplifying TCR beta CDR3 regions. HTBI primers were the set used in a first-round RT-PCR of the TCR CDR3. Each CDR3 protein is one row after TCRdb ran MiXCR on the multiplex PCR reads. The top ten clones hold 44% of a sample with over 500,000 distinct CDR3 sequences, 46% of them seen once. Sequenced: peripheral blood or thyroid tissue (not recorded which). All receptors come from an adult woman with Graves' disease, either hyperthyroidism or ophthalmopathy (not recorded which).

The chain employs TRBV19 and TRBJ2-7, with D unresolved. This CDR3 is 13 amino acids long. The V end was cut by 9 bases, the J end by 3 bases, with 15 bases between. Germline V CDR1 and CDR2: LNHDA, SQIVND (reference sequence). The CDR3 DNA is TGTGCCAGCAGTCCAACCAGTGGCTACGAGCAGTACTTC. This gives the protein CASSPTSGYEQYF.

This clonotype was counted at least ten times. The chain combines TRBV20-1 with TRBJ1-2; D unresolved. Germline V lookup: CDR1 DFQATT, CDR2 SNEGSKA (reference sequence). The length of the CDR3 is 12 residues. Trimming cost V 5 bases and J 4 bases, with 11 bases left between them. The CDR3 sequence: CSAESMIYGYTF. In DNA form, the CDR3 reads TGCAGTGCTGAGAGTATGATCTATGGCTACACCTTC.

This clonotype came up many times. V gene TRBV20-1 combines with J gene TRBJ1-4; D may be TRBD1 (5 bases). The CDR3 totals 14 residues. Looked up from germline, CDR1 is DFQATT and CDR2 is SNEGSKA (reference sequence). The DNA of the CDR3 is TGCAGCGGCGGGCCGGGGGCAACTAATGAAAAACTGTTTTTT. This gives the protein CSGGPGATNEKLFF.

The chain has TRBV2 and TRBJ1-3; 7 positions match TRBD1. Germline values: CDR1 SNHLY, CDR2 FYNNEI. The CDR3 runs to 13 residues. Losses at the gene ends were 7 bases for V and 4 bases for J; bases not matched to a gene: 4. The CDR3 protein is CASTKDRGNTIYF. DNA of the CDR3: TGTGCCAGCACTAAGGACAGGGGAAACACCATATATTTT. Complete variable domain (other parts from reference TRBV2 and TRBJ1-3): EPEVTQTPSHQVTQMGQEVILRCVPISNHLYFYWYRQILGQKVEFLVSFYNNEISEKSEIFDDQFSVERPDGSNFTLKIRSTKLEDSAMYFCASTKDRGNTIYFGEGSWLTVV.

The chain is built from TRBV7-2 and TRBJ2-5, with 7 bases aligning to TRBD2. Germline CDR1 and CDR2: SGHTA and FQGNSA. The V and J ends lost 5 bases and 5 bases, in that order; junction bases with no gene match: 11. The CDR3 totals 15 residues. For the CDR3, the DNA is TGTGCCAGCAGCCAAGATATAGGGAGGGCCGAGACCCAGTACTTC. Its protein is CASSQDIGRAETQYF.

This sequence joins TRBV29-1 and TRBJ1-2; no reliable D call. The CDR3 is 14 residues long. In germline, CDR1 is SQVTM, CDR2 ANQGSEA. V lost 8 bases and J 4 bases, leaving 20 bases between the germline ends. The DNA of the CDR3 is TGCAGCAGCCAAGGTGTGGGTCCCGCCTATGGCTACACCTTC. Translating gives CSSQGVGPAYGYTF.

Details on this clonotype: The junction differs from germline at one of its ends, possibly a read error. J is TRBJ2-2 and V is TRBV5-1; 8 bases are a match to TRBD1. The CDR3 is made up of 15 amino acids. Germline V CDR1 and CDR2: SGHRS, YFSETQ. CDR3 nucleotide sequence: TGCGCCAGCAGCACAGGGGGACAATACACCGGGGAGCCGTTTTTT. Translation: CASSTGGQYTGEPFF.